Below are 24 T cell receptor beta chains sequenced from a single sample in a study of shared clonotypes between healthy human individuals. Sequencing was performed with immunoSEQ multiplex PCR; in TCRdb, only in-frame clones are kept and a portion is missing. The sample has approximately 480,000 clones, 60% to 80% seen once. Sequenced input: PBMCs. Source of these receptors: a woman in her 40s in good health. Some clones in this sample may be carry-over from other donors' samples.

Concerning this clone: A junction boundary mismatches the germline segment, possibly from a read error. This sequence joins TRBV30 and TRBJ2-2; possible D gene TRBD2, 5 bases. Germline loops: CDR1 GTSNPN, CDR2 SVGIG (reference sequence). This CDR3 has 14 amino acids. CDR3 amino acids: CAWSSGLEAGELLF. CDR3 nucleotide sequence: TGTGCCTGGAGTTCAGGACTGGAGGCCGGGGAGCTGCTTTTT.

V gene TRBV7-8 combines with J gene TRBJ1-2, with D tentatively TRBD1 (6 bases). The CDR3 contains 13 residues. From germline, CDR1 is SGHVS and CDR2 FQNEAQ. V lost 2 bases, J lost 3 bases, and 7 bases lay in between. The CDR3 here is CASSLRGDYGYTF. CDR3 DNA sequence: TGTGCCAGCAGCTTAAGGGGGGACTATGGCTACACCTTC.

CDR3 region: CASIIGAGEGGQFF. CDR3 coding DNA: TGTGCCAGCATCATCGGGGCGGGCGAAGGAGGGCAGTTCTTC. The genes are TRBV28 and TRBJ2-1, with D possibly being TRBD1 or TRBD2 (5 bases each). The CDR3 consists of 14 residues. With 7 bases removed from V and 12 bases from J, the gap between germline ends came to 22 bases. Germline V lookup: CDR1 MDHEN, CDR2 SYDVKM.

J is TRBJ1-1 and V is TRBV2; 8 positions agree with TRBD1. Trimming at V came to 5 bases and at J to 4 bases, leaving 3 bases not matched to a gene. The germline gives CDR1 SNHLY, CDR2 FYNNEI. The CDR3 has 13 residues. The DNA of the CDR3 is TGTGCCAGCAGTTATACAGGGGGCACTGAAGCTTTCTTT. Amino acids: CASSYTGGTEAFF.

This chain links TRBV6-5 with TRBJ1-5, with no clear D. Germline CDR1 is MNHEY and CDR2 is SVGAGI. The CDR3 is 13 amino acids. The V end lost 0 bases, the J end lost 7 bases, and 7 bases lay between the germline ends. CDR3 protein: CASSYSRYQPQHF. The CDR3 DNA reads TGTGCCAGCAGTTACTCCAGGTACCAGCCCCAGCATTTT.

This clone has more than one count but fewer than ten. The chain links TRBV30 to TRBJ2-2; 8 bases agree with TRBD2. V shed 4 bases and J 1 base; nucleotides not matched to a gene: 20. Germline V gives CDR1 GTSNPN, CDR2 SVGIG (reference sequence). CDR3 length equals 20 residues. The CDR3 here is CAWTMRGKLAEPLNTGELFF. In DNA form, the CDR3 reads TGTGCCTGGACCATGCGGGGGAAACTAGCGGAGCCGCTGAACACCGGGGAGCTGTTTTTT.

J is TRBJ2-2 and V is TRBV2; perhaps TRBD2 as D (7 bases). The CDR3 loop spans 17 amino acids. Between the trimmed V and J ends, which lost 7 bases and 2 bases, there was a span of 20 bases. Germline V gives CDR1 SNHLY, CDR2 FYNNEI. CDR3 sequence (DNA): TGTGCCAGCACCTCGAGGGGGGGGGCGCTTAACACCGGGGAGCTGTTTTTT. As protein: CASTSRGGALNTGELFF.

CDR3 sequence reads: CASSSPNRDRRTEAFF. The CDR3 DNA follows: TGTGCCAGCAGCTCACCCAACAGGGACAGAAGGACTGAAGCTTTCTTT. This chain uses TRBV13 with TRBJ1-1, with TRBD1 matching over 7 bases. The CDR3 sequence is 16 residues long. Per germline, CDR1 PRHDT and CDR2 FYEKMQ (reference sequence). V shed 4 bases, J shed 5 bases, and the junction held 13 bases outside the gene matches.

The CDR3 is CASSENRASGANVLTF. The CDR3, as DNA: TGTGCCAGCAGTGAAAATAGGGCCTCTGGGGCCAACGTCCTGACTTTC. The rearrangement joins TRBV2 to TRBJ2-6; D gene unclear. The CDR3 is 16 amino acids. V was cut by 2 bases and J by 0 bases, with 8 bases left in between. Germline V CDR1 and CDR2: SNHLY, FYNNEI.

V is TRBV4-1 and J is TRBJ1-3; TRBD1 might be the D (6 bases). The CDR3 totals 15 residues. CDR1 MGHRA and CDR2 YSYEKL come from the germline V gene. V was trimmed by 2 bases and J by 2 bases, leaving 10 bases between them. The CDR3 DNA reads TGCGCCAGCAGCCAACCTTGGACAGCTGGAAACACCATATATTTT. It translates to CASSQPWTAGNTIYF.

The CDR3 region is CASSRSGGSYNEQFF. CDR3 DNA sequence: TGCGCCAGCAGCCGTTCGGGAGGTTCCTACAATGAGCAGTTCTTC. The chain carries TRBV5-1 and TRBJ2-1; 7 positions match TRBD2. Germline CDR1 and CDR2: SGHRS and YFSETQ. CDR3 size: 15 residues. J lost 1 base, V lost 4 bases, and 5 bases had no gene match.

The genes are TRBV7-9 and TRBJ1-3; weak D call: TRBD1 (6 bases). V was trimmed by 5 bases and J by 0 bases, leaving 11 bases between them. The CDR3 runs 15 residues. CDR1 is SEHNR and CDR2 is FQNEAQ in the germline V gene (reference sequence). The CDR3: CASSPDSTSGNTIYF. The CDR3 bases are TGTGCCAGCAGCCCGGACAGTACCTCTGGAAACACCATATATTTT.

The chain joins TRBV7-3 to TRBJ1-2, with 8 bases lining up with TRBD1. Per the germline V gene, CDR1 is SGHTA and CDR2 is FQGTGA. V lost 5 bases, J lost 5 bases, and 4 bases stayed unmatched. The CDR3 length is 13 residues. This chain's CDR3 is CASSPGGPYGYTF. CDR3 in DNA: TGTGCCAGCAGCCCAGGGGGCCCGTATGGCTACACCTTC.

At least ten counts were recorded for this clone. This chain joins TRBV6-1 and TRBJ2-1; 15 bases map to TRBD2. CDR3 size: 17 residues. Germline V CDR1 and CDR2: MNHNS, SASEGT. Trimming took 4 bases from V and 6 from J; bases not matched to a gene: 7. CDR3 DNA sequence: TGTGCCAGCAGTGGTCTCCGGACTAGCGGGAGGGCCAATGAGCAGTTCTTC. Its protein product is CASSGLRTSGRANEQFF.

This chain connects TRBV2 to TRBJ1-5, with TRBD1 as a possible D gene (5 bases). This CDR3 spans 14 amino acids. CDR1 is SNHLY, CDR2 FYNNEI, per germline. V was clipped by 7 bases and J by 1 base, with 11 bases between them. The CDR3 bases are TGTGCCAGCACTGTGGGACGGAGCAATCAGCCCCAGCATTTT. It encodes CASTVGRSNQPQHF.

This chain joins TRBV6-6 and TRBJ2-7, with D maybe TRBD1 (6 bases). V lost 4 bases and J lost 4, with 14 bases in between. Germline V gene sequence: CDR1 MNHNY, CDR2 SVGAGI (reference sequence). This CDR3 contains 14 residues. For the CDR3, the DNA is TGTGCCAGCAGTTCGCCGGGACACCCATACGAGCAGTACTTC. Translation: CASSSPGHPYEQYF.

This chain links TRBV28 with TRBJ1-1; the D gene is possibly TRBD1 (5 bases). V was pared by 5 bases and J by 1 base, with 14 bases between. The germline V gene has CDR1 MDHEN and CDR2 SYDVKM. The CDR3 has 15 residues. Here the CDR3 DNA reads TGTGCCAGCAGTCCCCCCCAGGGACCGAACACTGAAGCTTTCTTT. This encodes CASSPPQGPNTEAFF.

The chain combines TRBV7-7 with TRBJ2-5, with 7 bases lining up with TRBD1. Germline CDR1 is SSHAT and CDR2 is FNYEAQ (reference sequence). The V segment lost 5 bases and the J segment 7 bases; nucleotides outside the gene matches: 7. The length of the CDR3 is 13 residues. The CDR3 coding sequence is TGTGCCAGCAGCCCTCGGGACAGCGGGACCCAGTACTTC. It translates to CASSPRDSGTQYF.

The chain uses TRBV7-3 and TRBJ2-2; 8 bases line up with TRBD1. With 3 bases clipped from V and 3 bases from J, the junction kept 3 bases outside the gene matches. This CDR3 has 15 amino acids. Germline V gene sequence: CDR1 SGHTA, CDR2 FQGTGA. The CDR3 is CASSLDRADTGELFF. In nucleotides, the CDR3 is TGTGCCAGCAGCTTGGACAGGGCGGACACCGGGGAGCTGTTTTTT.

This chain connects TRBV7-2 to TRBJ2-2; 7 bases are a match to TRBD2. CDR1 is SGHTA, CDR2 FQGNSA, per germline. J gave up 0 bases and V 4 bases, and 2 bases lay outside the gene matches. The CDR3 has 15 residues. The CDR3, as DNA: TGTGCCAGCAGCTCCCTAGCGGCGAACACCGGGGAGCTGTTTTTT. Protein sequence: CASSSLAANTGELFF. Combining the CDR3 with reference TRBV7-2 and TRBJ2-2 gives the whole variable domain GAGVSQSPSNKVTEKGKDVELRCDPISGHTALYWYRQSLGQGLEFLIYFQGNSAPDKSGLPSDRFSAERTGGSVSTLTIQRTQQEDSAVYLCASSSLAANTGELFFGEGSRLTVL.

This chain links TRBV10-3 with TRBJ2-7; 8 positions agree with TRBD1. CDR3 length equals 15 residues. Germline-derived CDR1 and CDR2 are ENHRY and SYGVKD. J lost 3 bases, V lost 2 bases, and 6 bases had no gene match. CDR3 region: CAISEGGQGFYEQYF. For the CDR3, the DNA is TGTGCCATCAGTGAGGGAGGACAGGGATTCTACGAGCAGTACTTC.

This clone has only one observation. The chain carries TRBV18 and TRBJ2-3, with D maybe TRBD2 (6 bases). CDR1 is KGHSH, CDR2 LQKENI, per germline. V dropped 6 bases and J dropped 1 base, with 11 bases sitting between them. The CDR3 is 14 amino acids. The CDR3 bases are TGTGCCAGCTCCCGGGGCGGGGGCACAGATACGCAGTATTTT. This codes for CASSRGGGTDTQYF.

This clone was detected only a few times. This chain connects TRBV10-1 to TRBJ2-5; 8 nucleotides line up with TRBD2. V lost 4 bases, J lost 3 bases, and 4 bases stayed unmatched. This CDR3 spans 14 amino acids. Germline V gene lookup returns CDR1 WNHNN and CDR2 SYGVQD (reference sequence). CDR3 sequence reads: CASSVAGGEETQYF. The CDR3 nucleotides read TGCGCCAGCAGTGTCGCGGGAGGTGAAGAGACCCAGTACTTC.

The gene calls are TRBV25-1 and TRBJ1-2; unclear D gene. The CDR3 has 15 amino acids. Germline lookup yields CDR1 MGHDK and CDR2 SYGVNS. Trimming cost V 6 bases and J 10 bases, with 24 bases left between them. The CDR3 DNA follows: TGTGCCAGCAGCGAGCATCAGGCAAGGCGGATCGCCTACACCTTC. As protein: CASSEHQARRIAYTF.